The 22 T cell receptor beta chains below come from one sample, sequenced in a study of blood T cell repertoires in COVID-19. The assay was immunoSEQ multiplex PCR, and TCRdb's table has in-frame clones only and misses some. The repertoire holds 120,000 or so clones, with roughly four fifths as singletons. The sequenced sample was peripheral blood. The receptors come from a man aged 30 to 45 with COVID-19, enrolled during active disease.

This chain links TRBV29-1 with TRBJ2-5; tentatively, D is TRBD2 (7 bases). Trimming shortened V by 4 bases and J by 5 bases, and 11 bases separated the two germline ends. CDR1 and CDR2 from the germline V gene are SQVTM and ANQGSEA. The CDR3 length is 12 residues. The CDR3 DNA reads TGCAGCGTTGGTAGGGGGGGGGAGACCCAGTACTTC. Protein sequence: CSVGRGGETQYF.

The chain employs TRBV7-3 and TRBJ2-3, with 11 bases identical to TRBD2. With V trimmed by 4 bases and J by 3 bases, 3 bases remained unmatched. From germline, CDR1 is SGHTA and CDR2 FQGTGA. The CDR3 covers 15 residues. This CDR3 is CASSSSGGRTDTQYF. As DNA, the CDR3 is TGTGCCAGCAGCTCTAGCGGGGGGCGGACAGATACGCAGTATTTT.

The chain combines TRBV28 with TRBJ1-1; tentative D call: TRBD1 (5 bases). The CDR3 consists of 11 residues. CDR1 MDHEN and CDR2 SYDVKM come from the germline V gene. Trimming stripped 7 bases from V and 7 bases from J, with 10 bases between. CDR3 residues: CASTGTGEAFF. CDR3 nucleotide sequence: TGTGCCAGCACCGGTACAGGTGAAGCTTTCTTT.

This chain joins TRBV3-1 (or the pseudogene TRBV3-2) and TRBJ1-5; D not resolved. Germline CDR1 and CDR2: LGHDT and YNNKEL (reference sequence). The CDR3 has 16 residues. V was pared by 0 bases and J by 7 bases, with 16 bases between. The CDR3 DNA is TGTGCCAGCAGCCAAGATTCTAGGAGGGAAGGGCAGCCCCAGCATTTT. This codes for CASSQDSRREGQPQHF.

This clone was found once. This chain uses TRBV5-4 with TRBJ2-1; TRBD2 is a possible D gene (6 bases). V was cut by 5 bases and J by 8 bases, with 20 bases left in between. There are 15 residues in the CDR3. Germline CDR1 and CDR2: SGHNT and YYREEE (reference sequence). The CDR3 DNA reads as TGTGCCAGCAGTTTGACTAGTTCGGGTTGGGATGAGCAGTTCTTC. Translating gives CASSLTSSGWDEQFF.

This CDR3 reads CASSLTGGTYEQYF. The CDR3 DNA reads as TGCGCCAGCAGCTTGACGGGGGGTACCTACGAGCAGTACTTC. This rearrangement joins TRBV5-1 to TRBJ2-7, with 7 positions matching TRBD2. The CDR3 has 14 residues. Trimming cost V 1 base and J 2 bases; bases outside gene matches: 3. Germline V gene lookup returns CDR1 SGHRS and CDR2 YFSETQ. Supplemented by reference TRBV5-1 and TRBJ2-7, the full variable domain reads KAGVTQTPRYLIKTRGQQVTLSCSPISGHRSVSWYQQTPGQGLQFLFEYFSETQRNKGNFPGRFSGRQFSNSRSEMNVSTLELGDSALYLCASSLTGGTYEQYFGPGTRLTVT.

This clone has only a few counts. The chain recombines TRBV7-9 with TRBJ2-1; 15 bases fit TRBD2. The CDR3 consists of 19 residues. Germline CDR1 and CDR2: SEHNR and FQNEAQ (reference sequence). With 1 base clipped from V and 2 bases from J, the junction kept 6 bases outside the gene matches. In nucleotides, the CDR3 is TGTGCCAGCAGCTTAGGGACTAGCGGGAGGGCCAGGACCTACAATGAGCAGTTCTTC. Its protein product is CASSLGTSGRARTYNEQFF. The full variable domain, with the rest looked up from reference TRBV7-9 and TRBJ2-1, is DTGVSQNPRHKITKRGQNVTFRCDPISEHNRLYWYRQTLGQGPEFLTYFQNEAQLEKSRLLSDRFSAERPKGSFSTLEIQRTEQGDSAMYLCASSLGTSGRARTYNEQFFGPGTRLTVL.

This clone was seen at least ten times. The chain uses TRBV20-1 and TRBJ2-7; 8 bases fit TRBD1. CDR3 length: 13 residues. The germline V gene encodes CDR1 DFQATT and CDR2 SNEGSKA (reference sequence). With V trimmed by 3 bases and J by 4 bases, 5 bases remained unmatched. The chain's CDR3 is CSASYTGGYEQYF. The CDR3 bases are TGCAGTGCTAGTTATACAGGGGGGTACGAGCAGTACTTC.

The chain joins TRBV2 to TRBJ2-6, with D maybe TRBD1 (5 bases). CDR1 is SNHLY and CDR2 is FYNNEI in the germline V gene. The CDR3 extends over 17 amino acids. Trimming stripped 9 bases from V and 5 bases from J, with 23 bases between. CDR3 residues: CARQTDSASLWANVLTF. The CDR3 DNA reads TGTGCCAGGCAAACTGACAGTGCTTCTCTCTGGGCCAACGTCCTGACTTTC.

This chain connects TRBV5-1 to TRBJ2-2, with 10 bases matching TRBD1. This CDR3 region has 16 residues. The J segment lost 3 bases and the V segment lost 3 bases, leaving 5 bases of the junction unmatched. From germline, CDR1 is SGHRS and CDR2 YFSETQ. The CDR3 DNA reads as TGCGCCAGCAGCTACCGGACAGGGGGAGACACCGGGGAGCTGTTTTTT. Amino acids: CASSYRTGGDTGELFF. The full variable domain, rest sourced from reference TRBV5-1 and TRBJ2-2, is KAGVTQTPRYLIKTRGQQVTLSCSPISGHRSVSWYQQTPGQGLQFLFEYFSETQRNKGNFPGRFSGRQFSNSRSEMNVSTLELGDSALYLCASSYRTGGDTGELFFGEGSRLTVL.

The chain carries TRBV7-6 and TRBJ2-7; 10 nucleotides line up with TRBD2. The CDR3 extends over 15 amino acids. V shed 5 bases, J shed 3 bases, and the junction held 7 bases outside the gene matches. Germline CDR1 SGHVS, CDR2 FNYEAQ. The CDR3 here is CASSPGLALHYEQYF. CDR3 sequence (DNA): TGTGCCAGCAGCCCGGGACTAGCGTTGCACTACGAGCAGTACTTC.

This chain joins TRBV15 and TRBJ1-1; TRBD1 agrees at 7 bases. V lost 0 bases to trimming and J lost 1 base; unmatched junction nucleotides: 5. The CDR3 length is 16 residues. CDR1 and CDR2 (germline): LNHNV, YYDKDF (reference sequence). CDR3 nucleotides: TGTGCCACCAGCAGAGATCGACAGGGCGCGAACACTGAAGCTTTCTTT. Translated: CATSRDRQGANTEAFF.

CDR3 nucleotide sequence: TGTGCCAGCAGCGCGGGGTACACAGATACGCAGTATTTT. Translated: CASSAGYTDTQYF. V is TRBV11-3 and J is TRBJ2-3; D possibly corresponds to TRBD2 (6 bases). V was clipped by 5 bases and J by 2 bases, with 8 bases between them. This CDR3 spans 13 amino acids. CDR1 and CDR2 from the germline V gene are SGHNT and YENEEA.

The chain recombines TRBV6-2 or TRBV6-3 with TRBJ2-7; D is ambiguous. The germline V gene has CDR1 MNHEY and CDR2 SVGEGT. V dropped 1 base and J dropped 3 bases, with 7 bases sitting between them. CDR3 length: 13 amino acids. CDR3 coding DNA: TGTGCCAGCAGTTACTACCCACACTACGAGCAGTACTTC. Protein: CASSYYPHYEQYF.

This clone was seen once. The rearrangement links TRBV7-2 to TRBJ2-1, with TRBD2 identical over 9 bases. There are 15 residues in the CDR3. CDR1 SGHTA and CDR2 FQGNSA come from the germline V gene. The V segment lost 0 bases and the J segment 6 bases; nucleotides outside the gene matches: 3. CDR3 amino acids: CASSLAGTSFNEQFF. As DNA, the CDR3 is TGTGCCAGCAGCTTAGCCGGGACTAGCTTCAATGAGCAGTTCTTC.

CDR3 loop: CASSLEMSSYNSPLHF. The CDR3 DNA reads as TGTGCCAGCAGCTTAGAGATGAGCTCCTATAATTCACCCCTCCACTTT. V usage is TRBV7-8 and J usage is TRBJ1-6; no reliable D call. CDR1 and CDR2 (germline): SGHVS, FQNEAQ. The CDR3 has 16 amino acids. V lost 1 base and J 0 bases, leaving 7 bases between the germline ends. The full variable domain, rest sourced from reference TRBV7-8 and TRBJ1-6, is GAGVSQSPRYKVAKRGQDVALRCDPISGHVSLFWYQQALGQGPEFLTYFQNEAQLDKSGLPSDRFFAERPEGSVSTLKIQRTQQEDSAVYLCASSLEMSSYNSPLHFGNGTRLTVT.

The J gene is TRBJ2-7, the V gene TRBV6-5, with D possibly TRBD2 on 5 matching bases. V gave up 2 bases and J gave up 3 bases, with 11 bases separating them. The CDR3 length is 14 residues. Germline V gene sequence: CDR1 MNHEY, CDR2 SVGAGI. CDR3 sequence: CASSYREGGYEQYF. DNA of the CDR3: TGTGCCAGCAGTTACCGTGAGGGCGGCTACGAGCAGTACTTC.

The genes are TRBV11-3 and TRBJ2-2; the D is unclear. Trimming pared 1 base from V and 3 bases from J, leaving 3 bases between. This CDR3 spans 13 amino acids. Per germline, CDR1 SGHNT and CDR2 YENEEA. The CDR3 DNA reads as TGTGCCAGCAGCTTAGCATACACCGGGGAGCTGTTTTTT. It encodes CASSLAYTGELFF.

The rearrangement links TRBV28 to TRBJ1-5, with no clear D. The V end was cut by 2 bases, the J end by 5 bases, with 13 bases between. Germline CDR1 is MDHEN and CDR2 is SYDVKM. CDR3 length: 15 amino acids. The DNA of the CDR3 is TGTGCCAGCAGTTTAATCGCCTCAGCGGATCAGCCCCAGCATTTT. Translation gives CASSLIASADQPQHF.

The rearrangement links TRBV6-5 to TRBJ1-2; D may be TRBD1 (5 bases). CDR3 length: 13 amino acids. Looked up from germline, CDR1 is MNHEY and CDR2 is SVGAGI. V lost 6 bases to trimming and J lost 4 bases, with 12 bases between them. The CDR3 sequence is CASSTQEPYGYTF. CDR3 nucleotides: TGTGCCAGCAGCACACAGGAGCCCTATGGCTACACCTTC.

The chain has TRBV28 and TRBJ1-1; 8 nucleotides align to TRBD1. In germline, CDR1 is MDHEN, CDR2 SYDVKM. With 6 bases clipped from V and 5 bases from J, the junction kept 5 bases outside the gene matches. The CDR3 loop spans 13 amino acids. CDR3 sequence reads: CASSWTGSTEAFF. Here the CDR3 DNA reads TGTGCCAGCAGCTGGACAGGGAGTACTGAAGCTTTCTTT.

In this sample, this clone turned up once. The chain is built from TRBV12-5 and TRBJ2-1; 14 nucleotides agree with TRBD2. Unmatched junction bases numbered 4, after V lost 5 bases and J lost 7 bases. The length of the CDR3 is 15 residues. The V gene's germline CDR1 is LGHNT and CDR2 FRNRAP. The chain's CDR3 is CASGPGLAGGNEQFF. CDR3 nucleotide sequence: TGTGCTAGTGGTCCCGGACTAGCGGGAGGAAATGAGCAGTTCTTC.